This TCR beta chain was sequenced in a study of a mutant IDH1 vaccine in newly diagnosed glioma. Background on the study: Beginning 4-6 weeks after radiotherapy alone, or with temozolomide cycles, vaccination took place.

Time point described: week 23, last vaccination. With topical imiquimod, each dose of the vaccine consisted of 300 ug of mutant IDH1 20-mer peptide. CDR3 size: 16 residues. CDR1 is SGHTA and CDR2 is FQGNSA in the germline V gene. Trimming stripped 1 base from V and 1 base from J, with 14 bases between. A note on this clone: The antigen is unknown.

This table comes from immunoSEQ multiplex PCR, and its TCRdb copy is limited to in-frame clones, with some not included. The data show about 67,000 clones, under 90% seen once. The sequences come from PBMCs, collected from a glioma patient whose treatment included an IDH1 peptide vaccine. The V and J genes are TRBV7-2 and TRBJ2-7; a weak D match, TRBD2 (6 bases). This receptor was identified in a man aged 18 to 30 with glioma. CDR3 coding DNA: TGTGCCAGCAGCTTAGTCGGTAGCGGCGGGTCCTACGAGCAGTACTTC. Translating it yields CASSLVGSGGSYEQYF. Using reference TRBV7-2 and TRBJ2-7 for the parts outside the CDR3, the full variable domain is GAGVSQSPSNKVTEKGKDVELRCDPISGHTALYWYRQSLGQGLEFLIYFQGNSAPDKSGLPSDRFSAERTGGSVSTLTIQRTQQEDSAVYLCASSLVGSGGSYEQYFGPGTRLTVT.